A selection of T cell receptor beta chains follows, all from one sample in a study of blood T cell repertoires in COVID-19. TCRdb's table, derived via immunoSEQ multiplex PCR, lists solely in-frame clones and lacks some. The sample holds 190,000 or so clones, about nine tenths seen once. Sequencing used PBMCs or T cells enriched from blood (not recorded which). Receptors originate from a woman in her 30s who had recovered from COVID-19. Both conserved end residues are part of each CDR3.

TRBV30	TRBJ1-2	CAWSVYRDYGYTF
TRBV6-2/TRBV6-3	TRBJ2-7	CASSSQILLRTASYEQYF
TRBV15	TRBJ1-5	CATADAGAWDQPQHF
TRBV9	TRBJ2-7	CASSGRDTSYEQYF
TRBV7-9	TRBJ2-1	CASSSSGGRYNEQFF
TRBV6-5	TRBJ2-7	CASSRVSYEQYF
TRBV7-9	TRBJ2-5	CASSWGLAEETQYF
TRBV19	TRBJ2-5	CASSPRGVGQETQYF
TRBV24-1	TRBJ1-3	CATSESGNTIYF
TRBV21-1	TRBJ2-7	CASSKGAGGSYEQYF
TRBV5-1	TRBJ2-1	CASRPGQGSYNEQFF
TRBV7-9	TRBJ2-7	CASSLGREGLEQYF
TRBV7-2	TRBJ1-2	CASSVTGTGRGYTF
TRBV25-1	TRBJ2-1	CASSVPPSRGNEQFF
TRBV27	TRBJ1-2	CASSSPTESAYGYTF
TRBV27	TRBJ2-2	CASSSETGLMGTGELFF
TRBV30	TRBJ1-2	CASGRGVIGGYTF
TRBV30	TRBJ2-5	CAWRDFGETQYF
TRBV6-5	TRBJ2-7	CASSDRTGGRNEQYF
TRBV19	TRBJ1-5	CATRAGDPFNQPQHF
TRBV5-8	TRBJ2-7	CASRDRSGRAQYEQYF
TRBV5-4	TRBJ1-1	CASSLGAGKYATEAFF
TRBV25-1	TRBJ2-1	CASSESGLADNEQFF
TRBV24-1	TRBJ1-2	CATSDGQGPNYGYTF
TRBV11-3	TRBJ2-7	CASSLGLLRDSYEQYF
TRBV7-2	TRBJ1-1	CASSLGGGQDTEAFF
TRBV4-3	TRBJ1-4	CASSSGWRLNEKLFF
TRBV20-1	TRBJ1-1	CSARLGTEAFF
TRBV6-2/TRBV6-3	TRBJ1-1	CASSLDRQGGFF
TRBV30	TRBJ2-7	CAWSVLGGQGDYEQYF
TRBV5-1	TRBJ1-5	CASSSGQGGGNQPQHF
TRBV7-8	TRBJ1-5	CASSAGGRGFNQPQHF
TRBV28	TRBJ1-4	CASRATGEGNEKLFF
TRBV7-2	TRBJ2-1	CASSQNRGTYNEQFF
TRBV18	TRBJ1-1	CASSADRGATEAFF
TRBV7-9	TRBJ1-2	CASSIGQVNYGYTF
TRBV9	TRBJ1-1	CASSPLGRAGFGEAFF
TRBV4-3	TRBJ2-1	CASSHGRGINEQFF
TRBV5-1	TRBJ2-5	CASSLPYQGVRETQYF
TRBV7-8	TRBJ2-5	CASSLATGEFVLETQYF
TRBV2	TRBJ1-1	CASSRDRGQEAFF
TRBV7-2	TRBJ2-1	CASSLGGGRAYNEQFF
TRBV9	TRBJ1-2	CASSGQQGARGYTF
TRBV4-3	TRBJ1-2	CASSQDWGGSGYGYTF
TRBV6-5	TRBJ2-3	CASRTTSGRRNTQYF
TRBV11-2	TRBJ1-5	CASSSSTGGIRHF